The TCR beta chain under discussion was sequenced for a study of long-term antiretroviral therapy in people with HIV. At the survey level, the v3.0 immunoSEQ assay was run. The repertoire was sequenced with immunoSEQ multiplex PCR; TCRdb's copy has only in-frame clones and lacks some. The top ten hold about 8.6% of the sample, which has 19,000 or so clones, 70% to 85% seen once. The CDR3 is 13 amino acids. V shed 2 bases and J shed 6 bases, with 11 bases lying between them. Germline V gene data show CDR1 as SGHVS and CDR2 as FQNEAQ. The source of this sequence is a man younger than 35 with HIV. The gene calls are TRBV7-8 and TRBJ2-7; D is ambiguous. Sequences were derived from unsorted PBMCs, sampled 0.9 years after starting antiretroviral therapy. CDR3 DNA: TGTGCCAGCAGCTTATATAGAGTTGGCGAGCAGTACGTC. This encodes CASSLYRVGEQYV.